This T cell receptor beta chain originates from a study of T cells in Graves' hyperthyroidism and ophthalmopathy. CDR1 and CDR2 (germline): LNHDA, SQIVND (reference sequence). The V gene lost 0 bases and the J gene lost 10 bases, with 11 bases spanning the gap. The CDR3 runs to 13 residues. Any patient presenting with uncontrolled infection, other autoimmune disease, pregnancy or lactation was left out. Clinical symptoms, serum thyroxine, TRAb, thyroid ultrasound and orbital computed tomography informed diagnoses. The source material, RNA transcripts, was used to amplify TCR beta CDR3 regions. The HTBI primer set drove a first-round RT-PCR of the TCR CDR3. TCRdb recomputed calls from the multiplex PCR reads with MiXCR, one row per CDR3 protein. Of fewer than 750,000 distinct CDR3 sequences in the sample, more than 12% were seen once. Overall study results and limits: Most expanded thyroid clonotypes above 0.001 recurred in blood.

On this clonotype: Antigen specificity is unknown.

J is TRBJ2-3 and V is TRBV19; tentatively, D is TRBD1 (6 bases). The receptor's source is a woman aged 45-65 years with Graves' ophthalmopathy. Sample: blood. CDR3 residues: CASSIDWTVSQYF. CDR3 sequence (DNA): TGTGCCAGTAGTATAGATTGGACAGTCTCGCAGTATTTT.